The source of this TCR beta chain is a study of PD-1 blockade in mismatch repair-deficient tumors. The CDR3 is 13 residues long. TCRdb's table, derived via immunoSEQ multiplex PCR, lists solely in-frame clones and lacks some. The repertoire has about 110,000 clones, over 60% of them found once; the top ten carry about 5.1%. PCR or immunohistochemistry showed mismatch repair deficiency in every enrolled patient. TCRs were sequenced from a few patients responding to pembrolizumab. This clonotype was obtained from an adult with mismatch repair-deficient cancer. The sample in question was peripheral blood, obtained more than 58 weeks after starting pembrolizumab. The rearrangement uses TRBV12-2 and TRBJ1-4. TRBV12-2 is shown as a pseudogene. CDR3 region: CASRLGRMGKLFF. The CDR3 DNA follows: TGTGCAAGTCGCTTGGGAAGAATGGGAAAACTGTTTTTT.